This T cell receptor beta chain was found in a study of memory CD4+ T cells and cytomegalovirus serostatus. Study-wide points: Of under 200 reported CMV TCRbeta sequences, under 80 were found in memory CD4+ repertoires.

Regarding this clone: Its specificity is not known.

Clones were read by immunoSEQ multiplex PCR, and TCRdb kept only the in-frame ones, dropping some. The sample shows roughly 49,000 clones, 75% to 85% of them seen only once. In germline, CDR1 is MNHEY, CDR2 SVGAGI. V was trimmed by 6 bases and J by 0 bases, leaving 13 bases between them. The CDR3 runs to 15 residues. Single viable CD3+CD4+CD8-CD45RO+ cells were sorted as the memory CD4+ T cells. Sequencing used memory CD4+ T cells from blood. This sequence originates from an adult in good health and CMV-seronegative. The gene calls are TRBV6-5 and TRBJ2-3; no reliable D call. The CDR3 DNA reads TGTGCCAGCAGCGCCGGAGAACCTAGCACAGATACGCAGTATTTT. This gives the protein CASSAGEPSTDTQYF.